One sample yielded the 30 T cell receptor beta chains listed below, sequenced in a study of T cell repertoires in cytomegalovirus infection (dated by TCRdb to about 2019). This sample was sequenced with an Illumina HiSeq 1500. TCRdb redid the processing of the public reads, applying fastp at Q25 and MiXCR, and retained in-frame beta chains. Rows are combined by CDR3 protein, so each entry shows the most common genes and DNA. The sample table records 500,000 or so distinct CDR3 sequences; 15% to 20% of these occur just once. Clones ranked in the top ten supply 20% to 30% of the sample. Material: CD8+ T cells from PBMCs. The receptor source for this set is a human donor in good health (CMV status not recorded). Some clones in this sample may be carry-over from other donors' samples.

The CDR3 coding sequence is TGCAGCGTTGATAGCGGGAGTTATACGCAGTATTTT. Protein: CSVDSGSYTQYF. The gene calls are TRBV29-1 and TRBJ2-3; TRBD2 matches 9 bases. CDR1 and CDR2 (germline): SQVTM, ANQGSEA. The length of the CDR3 is 12 residues. Trimming cost V 3 bases and J 7 bases; bases outside gene matches: 2.

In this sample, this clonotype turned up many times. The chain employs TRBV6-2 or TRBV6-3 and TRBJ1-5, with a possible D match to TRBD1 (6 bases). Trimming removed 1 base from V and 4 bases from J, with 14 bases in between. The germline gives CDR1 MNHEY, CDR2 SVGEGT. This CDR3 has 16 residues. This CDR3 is CASSYFQGPLNQPQHF. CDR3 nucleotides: TGTGCCAGCAGTTACTTTCAGGGGCCTCTTAATCAGCCCCAGCATTTT.

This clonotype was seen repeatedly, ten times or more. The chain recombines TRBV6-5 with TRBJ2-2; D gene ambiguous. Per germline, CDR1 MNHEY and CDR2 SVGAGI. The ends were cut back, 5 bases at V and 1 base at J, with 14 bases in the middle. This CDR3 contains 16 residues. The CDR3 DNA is TGTGCCAGCAGTAGAACGGACCTTTTGAACACCGGGGAGCTGTTTTTT. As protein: CASSRTDLLNTGELFF.

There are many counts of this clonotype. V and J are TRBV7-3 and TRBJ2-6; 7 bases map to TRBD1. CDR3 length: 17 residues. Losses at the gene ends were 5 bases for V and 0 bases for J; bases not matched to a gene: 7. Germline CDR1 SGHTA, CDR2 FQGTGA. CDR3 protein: CASSDPGQSSGANVLTF. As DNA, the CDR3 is TGTGCCAGCAGCGATCCGGGACAGAGCTCTGGGGCCAACGTCCTGACTTTC. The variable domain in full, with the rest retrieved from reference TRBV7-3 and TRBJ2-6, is GAGVSQTPSNKVTEKGKYVELRCDPISGHTALYWYRQSLGQGPEFLIYFQGTGAADDSGLPNDRFFAVRPEGSVSTLKIQRTERGDSAVYLCASSDPGQSSGANVLTFGAGSRLTVL.

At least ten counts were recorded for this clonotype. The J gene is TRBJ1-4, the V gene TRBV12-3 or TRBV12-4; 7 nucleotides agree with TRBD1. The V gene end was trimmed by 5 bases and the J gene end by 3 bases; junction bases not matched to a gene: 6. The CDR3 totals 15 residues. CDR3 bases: TGTGCCAGCAGTGAAGGAACAGGGGCTAATGAAAAACTGTTTTTT. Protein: CASSEGTGANEKLFF.

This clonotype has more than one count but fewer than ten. The CDR3 bases are TGTGCCAGTACCCCCGGACAGGGGGCGAGCACTGAAGCTTTCTTT. This codes for CASTPGQGASTEAFF. The chain recombines TRBV19 with TRBJ1-1, with 11 bases matching TRBD1. J lost 4 bases, V lost 7 bases, and 8 bases had no gene match. CDR1 is LNHDA, CDR2 SQIVND, per germline (reference sequence). The CDR3 sequence is 15 residues long.

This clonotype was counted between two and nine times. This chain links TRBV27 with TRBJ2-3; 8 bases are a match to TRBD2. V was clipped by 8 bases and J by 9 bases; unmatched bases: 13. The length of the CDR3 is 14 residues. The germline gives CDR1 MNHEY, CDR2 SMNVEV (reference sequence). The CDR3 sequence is CASWGKREYNTQYF. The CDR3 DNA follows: TGTGCCAGCTGGGGGAAGCGGGAGTATAACACGCAGTATTTT.

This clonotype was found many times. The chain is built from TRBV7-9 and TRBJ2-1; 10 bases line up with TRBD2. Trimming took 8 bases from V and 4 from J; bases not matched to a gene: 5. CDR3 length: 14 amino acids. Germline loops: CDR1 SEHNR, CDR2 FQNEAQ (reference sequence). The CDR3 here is CASRLAGDYNEQFF. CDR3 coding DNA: TGTGCCAGCCGCCTAGCGGGGGATTACAATGAGCAGTTCTTC.

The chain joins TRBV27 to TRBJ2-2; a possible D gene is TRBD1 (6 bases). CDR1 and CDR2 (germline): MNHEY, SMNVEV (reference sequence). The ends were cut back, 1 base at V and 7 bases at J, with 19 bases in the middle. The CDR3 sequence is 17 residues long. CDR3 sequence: CASSLFRTDQGFGELFF. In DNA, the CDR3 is TGTGCCAGCAGTTTATTTAGGACAGATCAGGGATTCGGGGAGCTGTTTTTT.

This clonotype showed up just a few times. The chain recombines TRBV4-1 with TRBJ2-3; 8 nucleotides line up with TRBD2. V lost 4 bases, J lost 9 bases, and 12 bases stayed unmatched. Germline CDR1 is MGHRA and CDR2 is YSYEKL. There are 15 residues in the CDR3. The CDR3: CASSRRNSGLETQYF. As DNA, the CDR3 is TGCGCCAGCAGCCGAAGAAACTCGGGACTAGAGACGCAGTATTTT.

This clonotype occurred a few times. The CDR3 spells CASSGRPGGEKLFF. The CDR3 nucleotides read TGTGCCAGCAGTGGGAGACCCGGGGGTGAAAAACTGTTTTTT. This chain joins TRBV27 and TRBJ1-4, with D tentatively TRBD1 (5 bases). The CDR3 has 14 amino acids. Trimming cost V 5 bases and J 7 bases, with 14 bases left between them. Germline CDR1 is MNHEY and CDR2 is SMNVEV (reference sequence).

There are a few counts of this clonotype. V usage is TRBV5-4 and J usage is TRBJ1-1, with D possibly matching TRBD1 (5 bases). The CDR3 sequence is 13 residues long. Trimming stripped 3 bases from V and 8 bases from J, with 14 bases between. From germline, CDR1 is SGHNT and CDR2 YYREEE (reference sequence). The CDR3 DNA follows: TGTGCCAGCAGCTGGGGGACCGGGGGAGAAGCTTTCTTT. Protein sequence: CASSWGTGGEAFF.

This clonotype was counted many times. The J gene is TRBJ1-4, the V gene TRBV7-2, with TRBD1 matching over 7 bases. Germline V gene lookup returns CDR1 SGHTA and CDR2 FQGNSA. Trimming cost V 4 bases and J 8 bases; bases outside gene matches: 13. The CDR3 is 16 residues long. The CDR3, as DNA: TGTGCCAGCAGCTCCCCTCGGGAGGGGGCGGGGGAAAAACTGTTTTTT. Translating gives CASSSPREGAGEKLFF.

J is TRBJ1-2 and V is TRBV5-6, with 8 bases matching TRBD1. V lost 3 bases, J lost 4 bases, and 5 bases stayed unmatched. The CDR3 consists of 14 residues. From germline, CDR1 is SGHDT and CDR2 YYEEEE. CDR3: CASSSGQARYGYTF. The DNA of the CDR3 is TGTGCCAGCAGCTCGGGACAGGCTCGCTATGGCTACACCTTC. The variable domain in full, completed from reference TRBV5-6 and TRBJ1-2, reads DAGVTQSPTHLIKTRGQQVTLRCSPKSGHDTVSWYQQALGQGPQFIFQYYEEEERQRGNFPDRFSGHQFPNYSSELNVNALLLGDSALYLCASSSGQARYGYTFGSGTRLTVV.

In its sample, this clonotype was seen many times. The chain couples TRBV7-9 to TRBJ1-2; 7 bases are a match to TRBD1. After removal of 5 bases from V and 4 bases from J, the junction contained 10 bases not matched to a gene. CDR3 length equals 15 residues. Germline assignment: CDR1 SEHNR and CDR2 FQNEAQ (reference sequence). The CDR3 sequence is CASSPRGPDTYGYTF. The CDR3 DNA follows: TGTGCCAGCAGCCCGAGGGGGCCTGACACCTATGGCTACACCTTC.

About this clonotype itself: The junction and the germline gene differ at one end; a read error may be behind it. CDR3 nucleotides: TGTGCAAGCAGCCGTCCACGTGGGCAGGACAACACTGAAGCTTTCTTT. Its protein is CASSRPRGQDNTEAFF. The chain couples TRBV7-9 to TRBJ1-1; D gene unclear. The CDR3 consists of 16 residues. Germline V gene sequence: CDR1 SEHNR, CDR2 FQNEAQ (reference sequence).

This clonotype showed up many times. The CDR3 region is CASLFTGAGANVLTF. CDR3 sequence (DNA): TGTGCCAGCCTTTTTACGGGGGCTGGGGCCAACGTCCTGACTTTC. The J gene is TRBJ2-6, the V gene TRBV6-1; D is perhaps TRBD2 (6 bases). There are 15 residues in the CDR3. V was clipped by 8 bases and J by 2 bases, with 13 bases between them. The V gene's germline CDR1 is MNHNS and CDR2 SASEGT.

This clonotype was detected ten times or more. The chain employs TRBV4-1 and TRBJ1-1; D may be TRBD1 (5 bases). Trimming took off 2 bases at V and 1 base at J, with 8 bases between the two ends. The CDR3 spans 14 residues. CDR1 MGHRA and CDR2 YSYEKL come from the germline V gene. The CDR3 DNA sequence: TGCGCCAGCAGCCAACTTACAGGGAACACTGAAGCTTTCTTT. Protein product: CASSQLTGNTEAFF.

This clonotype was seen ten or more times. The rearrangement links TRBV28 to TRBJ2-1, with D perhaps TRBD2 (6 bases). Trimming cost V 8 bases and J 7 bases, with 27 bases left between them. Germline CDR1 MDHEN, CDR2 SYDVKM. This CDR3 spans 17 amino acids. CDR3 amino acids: CASLTVTPQGGWNEQFF. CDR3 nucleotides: TGTGCCAGCCTCACCGTTACCCCCCAGGGAGGATGGAATGAGCAGTTCTTC.

The CDR3, as DNA: TGTGCCACCAGCAGAGATAGGTCAGGGGGCGAAACCAGCACAGATACGCAGTATTTT. It encodes CATSRDRSGGETSTDTQYF. The chain employs TRBV15 and TRBJ2-3; TRBD1 aligns across 8 bases. V lost 0 bases to trimming and J lost 0 bases; unmatched junction nucleotides: 11. The CDR3 is 19 residues long. Germline-derived CDR1 and CDR2 are LNHNV and YYDKDF (reference sequence).

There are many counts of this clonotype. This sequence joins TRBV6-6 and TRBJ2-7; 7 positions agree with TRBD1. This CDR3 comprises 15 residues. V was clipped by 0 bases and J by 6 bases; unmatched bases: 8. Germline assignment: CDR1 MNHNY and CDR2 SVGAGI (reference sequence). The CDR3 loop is CASSYSDREVGEQYF. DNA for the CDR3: TGTGCCAGCAGTTACTCCGACAGGGAAGTGGGCGAGCAGTACTTC.

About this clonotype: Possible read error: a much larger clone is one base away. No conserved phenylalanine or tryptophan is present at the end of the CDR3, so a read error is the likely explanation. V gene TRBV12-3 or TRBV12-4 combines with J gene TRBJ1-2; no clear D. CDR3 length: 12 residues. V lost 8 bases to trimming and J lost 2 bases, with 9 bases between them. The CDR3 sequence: CASGGLNYGYTL. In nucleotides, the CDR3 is TGTGCCAGCGGCGGGTTGAACTATGGCTACACCTTA.

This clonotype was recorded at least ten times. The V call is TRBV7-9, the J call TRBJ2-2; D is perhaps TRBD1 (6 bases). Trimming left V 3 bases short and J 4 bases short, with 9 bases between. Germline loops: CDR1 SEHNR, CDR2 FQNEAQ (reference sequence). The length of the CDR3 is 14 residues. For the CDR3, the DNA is TGTGCCAGCAGCTTCGGGACATCCACCGGGGAGCTGTTTTTT. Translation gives CASSFGTSTGELFF.

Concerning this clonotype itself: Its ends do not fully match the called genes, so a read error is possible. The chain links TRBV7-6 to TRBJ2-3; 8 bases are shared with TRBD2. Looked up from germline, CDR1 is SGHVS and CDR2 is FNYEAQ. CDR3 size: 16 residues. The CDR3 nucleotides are TGTGCAAGCAGCCAACCACCCCGGGAGGGCACAGAGACGCAGTATTTT. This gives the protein CASSQPPREGTETQYF.

CDR3 region: CASSIAPGASPLHF. The CDR3 nucleotides read TGTGCCAGTAGTATAGCTCCAGGGGCTTCACCCCTCCACTTT. V and J are TRBV19 and TRBJ1-6; tentative D call: TRBD1 (6 bases). Per germline, CDR1 LNHDA and CDR2 SQIVND (reference sequence). The CDR3 has 14 amino acids. V lost 1 base to trimming and J lost 9 bases, with 10 bases between them.

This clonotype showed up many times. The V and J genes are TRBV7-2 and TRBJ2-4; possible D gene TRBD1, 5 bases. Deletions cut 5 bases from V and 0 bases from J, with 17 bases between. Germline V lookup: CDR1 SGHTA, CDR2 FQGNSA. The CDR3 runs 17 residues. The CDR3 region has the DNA TGTGCCAGCAGCCCTCATAGGACATTCCTAGCCAAAAACATTCAGTACTTC. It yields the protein CASSPHRTFLAKNIQYF. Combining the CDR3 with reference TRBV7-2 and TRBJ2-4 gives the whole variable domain GAGVSQSPSNKVTEKGKDVELRCDPISGHTALYWYRQSLGQGLEFLIYFQGNSAPDKSGLPSDRFSAERTGGSVSTLTIQRTQQEDSAVYLCASSPHRTFLAKNIQYFGAGTRLSVL.

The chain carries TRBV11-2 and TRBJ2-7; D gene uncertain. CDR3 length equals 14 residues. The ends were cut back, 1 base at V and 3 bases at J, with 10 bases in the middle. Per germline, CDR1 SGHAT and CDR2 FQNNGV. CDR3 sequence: CASSLGPANYEQYF. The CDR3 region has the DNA TGTGCCAGCAGCTTAGGCCCCGCAAACTACGAGCAGTACTTC.

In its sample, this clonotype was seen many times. The chain's CDR3 is CASSIFPSGTDLNTEAFF. For the CDR3, the DNA is TGTGCCAGTAGTATATTCCCCAGCGGGACCGACTTGAACACTGAAGCTTTCTTT. This chain links TRBV19 with TRBJ1-1; D may be TRBD1 (5 bases). CDR1 and CDR2 (germline): LNHDA, SQIVND (reference sequence). With 2 bases removed from V and 0 bases from J, the gap between germline ends came to 19 bases. CDR3 size: 18 residues. The full variable domain, its missing parts supplied by reference TRBV19 and TRBJ1-1, is DGGITQSPKYLFRKEGQNVTLSCEQNLNHDAMYWYRQDPGQGLRLIYYSQIVNDFQKGDIAEGYSVSREKKESFPLTVTSAQKNPTAFYLCASSIFPSGTDLNTEAFFGQGTRLTVV.

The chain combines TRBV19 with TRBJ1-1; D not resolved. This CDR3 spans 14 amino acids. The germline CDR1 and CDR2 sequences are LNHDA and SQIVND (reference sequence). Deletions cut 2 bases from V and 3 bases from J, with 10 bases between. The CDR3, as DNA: TGTGCCAGTAGTATAAAGGAGTGGGACACTGAAGCTTTCTTT. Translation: CASSIKEWDTEAFF.

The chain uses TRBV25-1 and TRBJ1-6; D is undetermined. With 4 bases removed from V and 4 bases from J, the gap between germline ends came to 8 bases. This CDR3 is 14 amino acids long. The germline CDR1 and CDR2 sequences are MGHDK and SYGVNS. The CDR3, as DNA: TGTGCCAGCAGTGTTGACTTATATAATTCACCCCTCCACTTT. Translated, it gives CASSVDLYNSPLHF.